These 2 T cell receptor beta chains came from one sample sequenced in a study of blood T cell repertoires in COVID-19. Some clones are missing from TCRdb's copy, which holds only in-frame ones; the method was immunoSEQ multiplex PCR. The sample contains some 510,000 clones, approximately 90% of which appear only once. Specimen: PBMCs or T cells enriched from blood (not recorded which). These receptors were collected from a woman between 40 and 50 years old who had recovered from COVID-19.

The rearrangement uses TRBV4-3 and TRBJ2-3; tentatively, D is TRBD2 (5 bases). V was cut by 0 bases and J by 2 bases, with 12 bases left in between. CDR3 length equals 16 residues. The germline gives CDR1 LGHNA, CDR2 YSLEER. CDR3 bases: TGCGCCAGCAGCCAAGATAGTAGAGGGTACACAGATACGCAGTATTTT. Protein sequence: CASSQDSRGYTDTQYF.

The chain recombines TRBV9 with TRBJ1-3; D unresolved. Trimming pared 1 base from V and 0 bases from J, leaving 11 bases between. Looked up from germline, CDR1 is SGDLS and CDR2 is YYNGEE. The CDR3 has 16 amino acids. The CDR3 bases are TGTGCCAGCAGCGTAAACCCTCGACTCTCTGGAAACACCATATATTTT. This codes for CASSVNPRLSGNTIYF.